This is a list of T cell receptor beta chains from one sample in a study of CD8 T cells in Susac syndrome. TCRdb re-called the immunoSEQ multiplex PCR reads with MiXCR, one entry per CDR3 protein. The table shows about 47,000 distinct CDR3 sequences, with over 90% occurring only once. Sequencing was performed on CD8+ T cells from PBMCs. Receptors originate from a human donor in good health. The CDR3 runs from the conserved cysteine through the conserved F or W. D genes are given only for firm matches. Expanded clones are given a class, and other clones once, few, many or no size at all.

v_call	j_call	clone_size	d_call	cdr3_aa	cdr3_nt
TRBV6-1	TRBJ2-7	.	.	CASSEARLGSYEQYF	TGTGCCAGCAGTGAAGCCCGGTTAGGCTCCTACGAGCAGTACTTC
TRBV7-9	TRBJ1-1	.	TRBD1	CASSLLAIGQGLNTEAFF	TGTGCCAGCAGCTTACTAGCGATCGGACAGGGGTTGAACACTGAAGCTTTCTTT
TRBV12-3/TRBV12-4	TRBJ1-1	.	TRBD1	CASSWDRDTEAFF	TGTGCCAGCAGTTGGGACAGGGACACTGAAGCTTTCTTT
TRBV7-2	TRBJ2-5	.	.	CASSLHEETQYF	TGTGCCAGCAGCTTGCATGAAGAGACCCAGTACTTC
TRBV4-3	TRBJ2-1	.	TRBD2	CASSRLTGTSGPSYNEQFF	TGCGCCAGCAGCCGTCTCACCGGGACTAGCGGGCCCTCCTACAATGAGCAGTTCTTC
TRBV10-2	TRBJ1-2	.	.	CASSGEVGNYGYTF	TGCGCCAGCAGTGGGGAAGTAGGGAACTATGGCTACACCTTC
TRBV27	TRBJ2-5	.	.	CASGLIGQETQYF	TGTGCCAGCGGGCTAATTGGTCAAGAGACCCAGTACTTC
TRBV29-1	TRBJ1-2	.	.	CSVEDWVNYGYTF	TGCAGCGTTGAAGATTGGGTTAACTATGGCTACACCTTC
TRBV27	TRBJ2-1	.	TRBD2	CASTIRGGGYNEQFF	TGTGCCAGCACCATTAGGGGCGGGGGATACAATGAGCAGTTCTTC
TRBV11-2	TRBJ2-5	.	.	CASSLVGGAETQYF	TGTGCCAGCAGCTTAGTGGGGGGCGCAGAGACCCAGTACTTC
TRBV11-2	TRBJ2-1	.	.	CASSSHGGLGGNEQFF	TGTGCCAGCAGCTCTCACGGCGGGCTAGGAGGTAATGAGCAGTTCTTC
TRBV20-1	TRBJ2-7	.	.	CSARGDVSSYEQYF	TGCAGTGCTAGAGGGGACGTAAGCTCCTACGAGCAGTACTTC
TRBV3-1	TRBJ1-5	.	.	CASSQDGEGLGNQPQHF	TGTGCCAGCAGCCAAGATGGGGAGGGGTTGGGCAATCAGCCCCAGCATTTT
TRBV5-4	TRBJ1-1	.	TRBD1	CASSFTGTGGRAFF	TGTGCCAGCAGCTTTACCGGGACAGGGGGGCGAGCTTTCTTT
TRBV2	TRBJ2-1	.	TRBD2	CASSDPGQVISGRAVNSYNEQFF	TGTGCCAGCAGTGATCCGGGACAGGTAATTAGCGGGAGGGCCGTTAACTCCTACAATGAGCAGTTCTTC
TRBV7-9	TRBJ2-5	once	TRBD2	CASSLASGNQETQYF	TGTGCCAGCAGCTTAGCTAGCGGGAACCAAGAGACCCAGTACTTC
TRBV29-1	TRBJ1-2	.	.	CSVGPNRESYGYTF	TGCAGCGTCGGGCCAAACAGGGAAAGCTATGGCTACACCTTC
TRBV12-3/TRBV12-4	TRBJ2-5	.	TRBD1	CASSRALLAQGTQETQYF	TGTGCCAGCAGTCGCGCGCTACTGGCACAGGGGACCCAAGAGACCCAGTACTTC
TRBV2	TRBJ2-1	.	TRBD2	CASRETSGYYNEQFF	TGTGCCAGCAGAGAAACTAGCGGGTACTACAATGAGCAGTTCTTC
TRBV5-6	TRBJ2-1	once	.	CASNWDATSNEQFF	TGTGCCAGCAACTGGGATGCGACTAGCAATGAGCAGTTCTTC
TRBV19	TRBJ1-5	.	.	CASSPPTPTGDQPQHF	TGTGCCAGTAGTCCACCCACTCCCACGGGCGATCAGCCCCAGCATTTT
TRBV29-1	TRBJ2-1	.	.	CTTGDFYNEQFF	TGCACCACGGGAGACTTCTACAATGAGCAGTTCTTC
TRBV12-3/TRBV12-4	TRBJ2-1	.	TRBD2	CASSTAPKREGPYNEQFF	TGTGCCAGCAGCACAGCCCCCAAGCGGGAGGGCCCCTACAATGAGCAGTTCTTC
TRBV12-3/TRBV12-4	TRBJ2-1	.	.	CASGLGLEQFF	TGTGCCAGCGGTCTGGGGCTGGAGCAGTTCTTC
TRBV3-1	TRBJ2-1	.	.	CASSQDSLGGGTGTYNEQFF	TGTGCCAGCAGCCAAGACTCCTTAGGCGGGGGCACCGGGACCTACAATGAGCAGTTCTTC
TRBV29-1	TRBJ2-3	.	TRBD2	CSVDEREVDTQYF	TGCAGCGTTGACGAGCGGGAGGTAGATACGCAGTATTTT
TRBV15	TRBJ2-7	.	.	CATSSLGSGTYEQYF	TGTGCCACCAGCAGCCTTGGTTCGGGGACCTACGAGCAGTACTTC
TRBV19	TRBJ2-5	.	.	CASSITGTETQYF	TGTGCCAGTAGTATTACAGGGACAGAGACCCAGTACTTC
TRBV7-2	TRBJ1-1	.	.	CASSLDGGHLEAFF	TGTGCCAGCAGCTTAGATGGAGGCCACCTTGAAGCTTTCTTT
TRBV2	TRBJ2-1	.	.	CASDNEPYNEQFF	TGTGCCAGCGACAATGAACCCTACAATGAGCAGTTCTTC
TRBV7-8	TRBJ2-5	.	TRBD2	CASRGWGLAGGPLETQYF	TGTGCCAGCCGGGGGTGGGGACTAGCGGGAGGGCCCTTGGAGACCCAGTACTTC
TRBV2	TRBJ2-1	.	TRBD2	CASSEFGTSGSHEQFF	TGTGCCAGCAGTGAATTTGGGACTAGCGGGAGTCATGAGCAGTTCTTC
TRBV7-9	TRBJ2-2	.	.	CASSLPRDFGDTGELFF	TGTGCCAGCAGCTTACCCAGGGACTTCGGCGACACCGGGGAGCTGTTTTTT
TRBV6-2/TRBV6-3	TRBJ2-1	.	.	CASSSGIYNEQFF	TGTGCCAGCAGTTCCGGGATCTACAATGAGCAGTTCTTC
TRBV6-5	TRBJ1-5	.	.	CASRGHPNQPQHF	TGTGCCAGCAGGGGACACCCAAATCAGCCCCAGCATTTT
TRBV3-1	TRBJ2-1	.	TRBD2	CASSQDGTSKQFF	TGTGCCAGCAGCCAAGACGGGACTAGCAAGCAGTTCTTC
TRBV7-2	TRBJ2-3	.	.	CASSWGMVDTQYF	TGTGCCAGCAGCTGGGGGATGGTTGATACGCAGTATTTT
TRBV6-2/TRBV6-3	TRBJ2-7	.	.	CASSYGGRASYEQYF	TGTGCCAGCAGTTACGGAGGCAGGGCATCCTACGAGCAGTACTTC
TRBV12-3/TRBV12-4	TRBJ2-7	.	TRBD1	CASKGTGAGDEQYF	TGTGCCAGCAAAGGGACAGGGGCGGGGGACGAGCAGTACTTC
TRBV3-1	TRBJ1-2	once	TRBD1	CASSLGQGYYGYTF	TGTGCCAGCAGCCTCGGACAGGGGTACTATGGCTACACCTTC
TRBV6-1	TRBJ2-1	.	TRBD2	CASRSRTSGSSNEQFF	TGTGCCAGCAGATCGAGAACTAGCGGGAGTTCCAATGAGCAGTTCTTC
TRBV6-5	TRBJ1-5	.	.	CASSPQWGGVQPQHF	TGTGCCAGCAGTCCCCAGTGGGGAGGTGTTCAGCCCCAGCATTTT
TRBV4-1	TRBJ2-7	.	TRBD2	CASSPTSGTYEQYF	TGCGCCAGCAGCCCGACTAGCGGGACCTACGAGCAGTACTTC
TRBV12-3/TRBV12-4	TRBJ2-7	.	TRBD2	CASSPKLAGEFYEQYF	TGTGCCAGCAGTCCCAAACTAGCGGGAGAGTTCTACGAGCAGTACTTC
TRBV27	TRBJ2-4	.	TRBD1	CASSPGQGWHF	TGTGCCAGCAGTCCGGGACAGGGTTGGCACTTC
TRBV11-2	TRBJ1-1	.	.	CASSLALPWGAHTEAFF	TGTGCCAGCAGCTTAGCGCTGCCGTGGGGGGCTCACACTGAAGCTTTCTTT
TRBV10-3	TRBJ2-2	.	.	CATGTLNTGELFF	TGTGCCACCGGGACTCTTAACACCGGGGAGCTGTTTTTT
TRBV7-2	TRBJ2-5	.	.	CASSLGPGTVSSKGNF	TGTGCCAGCAGCTTAGGCCCCGGGACGGTTTCCTCAAAGGGGAACTTC
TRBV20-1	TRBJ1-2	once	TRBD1	CSATRTGPYYGYTF	TGCAGTGCTACCCGGACAGGGCCTTACTATGGCTACACCTTC
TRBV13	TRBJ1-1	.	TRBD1	CASSFPETGSSQAFF	TGTGCCAGCAGCTTTCCCGAGACAGGGTCTTCACAAGCTTTCTTT
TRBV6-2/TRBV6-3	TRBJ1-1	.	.	CASSPTGRNTEAFF	TGTGCCAGCAGCCCCACGGGGCGTAACACTGAAGCTTTCTTT
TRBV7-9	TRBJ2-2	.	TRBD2	CASSSSLGRSTGELFF	TGTGCCAGCAGCTCCTCACTCGGGAGGAGCACCGGGGAGCTGTTTTTT